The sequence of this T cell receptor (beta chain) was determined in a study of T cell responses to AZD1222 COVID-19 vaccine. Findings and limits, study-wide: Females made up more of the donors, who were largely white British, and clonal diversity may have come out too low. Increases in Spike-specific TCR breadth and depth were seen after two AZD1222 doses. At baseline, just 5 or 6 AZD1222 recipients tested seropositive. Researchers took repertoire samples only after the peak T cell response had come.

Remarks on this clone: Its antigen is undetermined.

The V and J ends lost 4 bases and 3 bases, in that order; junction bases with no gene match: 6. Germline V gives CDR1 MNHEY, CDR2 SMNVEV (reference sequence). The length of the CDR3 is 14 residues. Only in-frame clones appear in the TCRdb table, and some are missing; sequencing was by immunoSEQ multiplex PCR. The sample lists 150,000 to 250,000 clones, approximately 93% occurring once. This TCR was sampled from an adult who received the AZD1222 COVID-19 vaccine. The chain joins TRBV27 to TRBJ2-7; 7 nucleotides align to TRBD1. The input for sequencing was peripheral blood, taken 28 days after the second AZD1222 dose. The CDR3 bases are TGTGCCAGCAGTTCCCAGGGGGAGTACTACGAGCAGTACTTC. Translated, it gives CASSSQGEYYEQYF.